The 28 T cell receptor beta chains reported below all come from one sample, sequenced in a study of blood T cell repertoires in COVID-19 (dated by TCRdb to the early 2020s). The method behind the library was the immunoSEQ multiplex PCR assay. TCRdb mirrors the immuneACCESS table, restricted to in-frame sequences. Some clones are absent from its copies; in checked studies, under half trace to an unresolved V gene, and the reason for the others is unknown. The sample records fewer than 95,000 clones, less than 80% of which are singletons. Roughly 14% of the sample lies in the top ten. The sequencing input was peripheral blood. These receptor sequences come from a woman older than 75 with acute or convalescent COVID-19.

The gene calls are TRBV5-1 and TRBJ2-7; TRBD1 agrees at 8 bases. This CDR3 region has 15 residues. Germline CDR1 reads SGHRS; CDR2 reads YFSETQ. V shed 2 bases, J shed 2 bases, and the junction held 6 bases outside the gene matches. The CDR3 region is CASSLRAGGTYEQYF. The DNA of the CDR3 is TGCGCCAGCAGCTTAAGGGCAGGGGGCACCTACGAGCAGTACTTC.

The table lists this clone with a count of one. This chain joins TRBV2 and TRBJ2-3, with D perhaps TRBD2 (5 bases). CDR3 length equals 17 residues. CDR1 and CDR2 (germline): SNHLY, FYNNEI. Trimming stripped 6 bases from V and 0 bases from J, with 19 bases between. As DNA, the CDR3 is TGTGCCAGCAGCGTCGAACGAAGGCGGGTCAGCACAGATACGCAGTATTTT. It translates to CASSVERRRVSTDTQYF.

V is TRBV19 and J is TRBJ1-5, with D perhaps TRBD1 (5 bases). V was pared by 4 bases and J by 0 bases, with 10 bases between. The germline V gene encodes CDR1 LNHDA and CDR2 SQIVND (reference sequence). The CDR3 consists of 15 residues. DNA for the CDR3: TGTGCCAGTAGTAAGGGGCCGTATAGCAATCAGCCCCAGCATTTT. Its translation: CASSKGPYSNQPQHF.

V usage is TRBV12-3 or TRBV12-4 and J usage is TRBJ1-1; D call uncertain. Between the trimmed V and J ends, which lost 3 bases and 1 base, there was a span of 6 bases. The length of the CDR3 is 13 residues. This chain's CDR3 is CASSLTGNTEAFF. The CDR3 nucleotides are TGTGCCAGCAGTTTGACTGGGAACACTGAAGCTTTCTTT.

The chain is built from TRBV27 and TRBJ2-1; 9 bases match TRBD2. Germline CDR1 reads MNHEY; CDR2 reads SMNVEV (reference sequence). J was trimmed by 7 bases and V by 5 bases; bases with no gene match: 12. The CDR3 has 16 residues. The CDR3 region is CASSPRSAGGFNEQFF. The CDR3 coding sequence is TGTGCCAGCAGTCCTAGGTCGGCGGGGGGGTTTAATGAGCAGTTCTTC.

This clone has just a few counts. The V gene is TRBV30, the J gene TRBJ1-1; no definite D call. V was clipped by 2 bases and J by 2 bases, with 6 bases between them. Germline CDR1 and CDR2: GTSNPN and SVGIG (reference sequence). This CDR3 is 12 amino acids long. The CDR3 DNA sequence: TGTGCCTGGAGTATGACTAACACTGAAGCTTTCTTT. Amino acids: CAWSMTNTEAFF.

This rearrangement joins TRBV5-1 to TRBJ1-3; 9 nucleotides line up with TRBD1. The V gene end was trimmed by 4 bases and the J gene end by 3 bases; junction bases not matched to a gene: 8. CDR1 is SGHRS, CDR2 YFSETQ, per germline. The CDR3 has 16 residues. The CDR3 region has the DNA TGCGCCAGCAGCCCACAGGGGGCTAGAGGTGGAAACACCATATATTTT. Translated: CASSPQGARGGNTIYF.

This clone was seen a handful of times. CDR3 region: CASKRFTGDYNSPLHF. In DNA form, the CDR3 reads TGTGCCAGCAAACGATTTACCGGAGACTATAATTCACCCCTCCACTTT. This sequence joins TRBV2 and TRBJ1-6; D uncertain. The CDR3 is 16 residues long. Germline V gives CDR1 SNHLY, CDR2 FYNNEI. V lost 7 bases and J 3 bases, leaving 16 bases between the germline ends.

This clone was detected a few times. The chain is built from TRBV5-5 and TRBJ1-4; 8 bases match TRBD1. The junction had 3 bases not matched to a gene; V was cut back by 4 bases and J by 7 bases. Germline values: CDR1 SGHKS, CDR2 YYEKEE (reference sequence). The CDR3 is made up of 13 amino acids. CDR3 nucleotide sequence: TGTGCCAGCAGCGCCGGGACAGGTGAAAAACTGTTTTTT. Translated: CASSAGTGEKLFF.

This sequence joins TRBV29-1 and TRBJ2-7, with 9 positions matching TRBD1. The CDR3 spans 13 residues. The V gene's germline CDR1 is SQVTM and CDR2 ANQGSEA. With V trimmed by 6 bases and J by 4 bases, 7 bases remained unmatched. DNA for the CDR3: TGCAGCGTCGCGGTGGGACAGGGTTACGAGCAGTACTTC. This codes for CSVAVGQGYEQYF.

The chain uses TRBV4-1 and TRBJ2-7; 13 nucleotides align to TRBD2. Germline lookup yields CDR1 MGHRA and CDR2 YSYEKL. This CDR3 is built from 19 residues. The J segment lost 0 bases and the V segment lost 4 bases, leaving 12 bases of the junction unmatched. CDR3 amino acids: CASSPGRLAGGPSSYEQYF. CDR3 nucleotide sequence: TGCGCCAGCAGCCCAGGACGACTAGCGGGGGGCCCTAGCTCCTACGAGCAGTACTTC.

This chain joins TRBV5-4 and TRBJ1-1; D ambiguous. The CDR3 runs 13 residues. Looked up from germline, CDR1 is SGHNT and CDR2 is YYREEE (reference sequence). V gave up 0 bases and J gave up 4 bases, with 7 bases separating them. CDR3 DNA sequence: TGTGCCAGCAGCTTGGGAGGGTCCACTGAAGCTTTCTTT. Amino acids: CASSLGGSTEAFF.

The rearrangement uses TRBV5-4 and TRBJ1-1; D is possibly TRBD1 (6 bases). Germline CDR1 and CDR2: SGHNT and YYREEE (reference sequence). The V gene lost 3 bases and the J gene lost 3 bases, with 9 bases spanning the gap. The CDR3 contains 13 residues. The CDR3 protein is CASSSTGHTEAFF. The CDR3 region has the DNA TGTGCCAGCAGCTCAACAGGGCACACTGAAGCTTTCTTT.

The chain combines TRBV5-1 with TRBJ1-2; 11 bases line up with TRBD1. Germline lookup yields CDR1 SGHRS and CDR2 YFSETQ. After removal of 6 bases from V and 5 bases from J, the junction contained 12 bases not matched to a gene. This CDR3 is 16 amino acids long. CDR3 sequence reads: CASTRTGGARGYGYTF. The DNA of the CDR3 is TGCGCCAGCACCCGGACAGGGGGCGCGAGAGGATATGGCTACACCTTC.

This clone turned up a few times. This chain joins TRBV7-8 and TRBJ2-2; 7 bases map to TRBD1. The J segment lost 4 bases and the V segment lost 5 bases, leaving 7 bases of the junction unmatched. Germline CDR1 and CDR2: SGHVS and FQNEAQ. This CDR3 contains 15 residues. This CDR3 reads CASSLIGTVTGELFF. The CDR3 DNA reads as TGTGCCAGCAGCCTTATAGGGACAGTCACCGGGGAGCTGTTTTTT.

The chain has TRBV5-4 and TRBJ1-1; D is unclear. Germline V lookup: CDR1 SGHNT, CDR2 YYREEE (reference sequence). The CDR3 contains 14 residues. The V and J ends lost 4 bases and 3 bases respectively, with 13 bases between them. The CDR3 DNA is TGTGCCAGCAGCGGATTAGGTGGAGACACTGAAGCTTTCTTT. Amino acids: CASSGLGGDTEAFF.

The V call is TRBV11-2, the J call TRBJ2-1; no definite D call. V lost 0 bases and J 4 bases, leaving 7 bases between the germline ends. Germline loops: CDR1 SGHAT, CDR2 FQNNGV. This CDR3 is built from 14 residues. CDR3 bases: TGTGCCAGCAGCTTAGATTGGCAGTACAATGAGCAGTTCTTC. It codes for CASSLDWQYNEQFF.

The chain combines TRBV7-9 with TRBJ1-1; 7 nucleotides align to TRBD1. CDR3 length: 13 amino acids. CDR1 and CDR2 from the germline V gene are SEHNR and FQNEAQ (reference sequence). V lost 4 bases, J lost 6 bases, and 5 bases stayed unmatched. Here the CDR3 DNA reads TGTGCCAGCAGCTACCAGACAGGGTCTGAAGCTTTCTTT. Amino acids: CASSYQTGSEAFF.

This rearrangement joins TRBV11-3 to TRBJ2-3; unclear D gene. Germline V lookup: CDR1 SGHNT, CDR2 YENEEA. This CDR3 has 14 residues. The V and J ends lost 3 bases and 2 bases respectively, with 9 bases between them. The CDR3 is CASSLGEPTDTQYF. CDR3 sequence (DNA): TGTGCCAGCAGCTTGGGCGAACCCACAGATACGCAGTATTTT.

This chain uses TRBV27 with TRBJ1-6; the D gene is possibly TRBD1 (5 bases). Germline values: CDR1 MNHEY, CDR2 SMNVEV (reference sequence). The length of the CDR3 is 16 residues. Trimming took 4 bases from V and 7 from J, leaving 17 bases between them. The CDR3 region has the DNA TGTGCCAGCAGTTCCCGGGGGGGGAAGCAGAATTCACCCCTCCACTTT. As protein: CASSSRGGKQNSPLHF.

The chain employs TRBV7-2 and TRBJ2-1; TRBD1 matches 8 bases. The CDR3 has 13 amino acids. Germline V lookup: CDR1 SGHTA, CDR2 FQGNSA. Trimming at V came to 4 bases and at J to 9 bases, leaving 5 bases not matched to a gene. The CDR3 spells CASSWTGMGEQFF. CDR3 DNA sequence: TGTGCCAGCAGCTGGACAGGGATGGGTGAGCAGTTCTTC.

This chain uses TRBV15 with TRBJ2-3, with 8 positions matching TRBD2. This CDR3 spans 16 amino acids. V lost 6 bases, J lost 4 bases, and 12 bases stayed unmatched. Germline CDR1 reads LNHNV; CDR2 reads YYDKDF (reference sequence). The CDR3: CATSTGGAGFADTQYF. Here the CDR3 DNA reads TGTGCCACCAGTACGGGGGGGGCCGGGTTCGCAGATACGCAGTATTTT.

The chain carries TRBV6-4 and TRBJ2-3; 9 nucleotides line up with TRBD2. Germline loops: CDR1 MRHNA, CDR2 SNTAGT. With 3 bases clipped from V and 3 bases from J, the junction kept 7 bases outside the gene matches. The CDR3 is made up of 16 amino acids. CDR3 amino acids: CASSDHSGGQTDTQYF. In nucleotides, the CDR3 is TGTGCCAGCAGTGATCACAGCGGGGGGCAGACAGATACGCAGTATTTT.

The CDR3 region is CASSYAELNTEAFF. Written as DNA, the CDR3 is TGTGCCAGCAGTTACGCGGAGCTAAACACTGAAGCTTTCTTT. J is TRBJ1-1 and V is TRBV6-5; D is uncertain. This CDR3 has 14 amino acids. V was pared by 2 bases and J by 2 bases, with 9 bases between. Per germline, CDR1 MNHEY and CDR2 SVGAGI.

The chain has TRBV6-6 and TRBJ1-1; D perhaps matches TRBD1 (6 bases). CDR3 length: 14 amino acids. Trimming pared 4 bases from V and 0 bases from J, leaving 9 bases between. CDR1 is MNHNY and CDR2 is SVGAGI in the germline V gene (reference sequence). The CDR3 here is CASSSQGMNTEAFF. In nucleotides, the CDR3 is TGTGCCAGCAGTTCACAGGGTATGAACACTGAAGCTTTCTTT.

The chain joins TRBV7-3 to TRBJ2-3; no clear D gene. The CDR3 is 13 residues long. Germline V gene lookup returns CDR1 SGHTA and CDR2 FQGTGA. V was cut by 4 bases and J by 1 base, with 6 bases left in between. The CDR3 region has the DNA TGTGCCAGCAGCTCTCTTGGCACAGATACGCAGTATTTT. Translation: CASSSLGTDTQYF.

This clone was counted between two and nine times. CDR3 protein: CASSLEDRGVTDTQYF. CDR3 nucleotides: TGTGCCAGCAGTTTAGAGGACAGGGGAGTCACAGATACGCAGTATTTT. The chain is built from TRBV6-2 or TRBV6-3 and TRBJ2-3; 9 bases match TRBD1. Looked up from germline, CDR1 is MNHEY and CDR2 is SVGEGT. J gave up 2 bases and V 4 bases, and 7 bases lay outside the gene matches. This CDR3 comprises 16 residues.

The CDR3: CASRVGYRYNEQFF. The DNA for the CDR3 is TGTGCCAGCAGGGTCGGGTACCGCTACAATGAGCAGTTCTTC. The chain combines TRBV6-5 with TRBJ2-1; the D is unclear. CDR1 MNHEY and CDR2 SVGAGI come from the germline V gene. Trimming left V 6 bases short and J 3 bases short, with 12 bases between. The CDR3 totals 14 residues.